These 5 T cell receptor beta chains came from one sample sequenced in a study of T cells in localized non-small cell lung cancer. Using immunoSEQ multiplex PCR, the repertoire was profiled, and TCRdb retains in-frame clones only, with some absent. The sample yields 43,000 or so clones, over 75% seen once. Material: PBMCs, obtained before any cancer treatment. The receptors were sampled from a woman aged 35-70 years with stage II lung adenocarcinoma.

This sequence joins TRBV5-1 and TRBJ1-2, with TRBD1 matching 9 bases. J gave up 6 bases and V 4 bases, and 7 bases lay outside the gene matches. This CDR3 comprises 14 residues. In germline, CDR1 is SGHRS, CDR2 YFSETQ. CDR3 region: CASSPRGQGDGYTF. The CDR3 nucleotides read TGCGCCAGCAGCCCTAGGGGACAGGGAGATGGCTACACCTTC.

The chain recombines TRBV5-4 with TRBJ2-7, with D maybe TRBD2 (6 bases). Looked up from germline, CDR1 is SGHNT and CDR2 is YYREEE (reference sequence). The CDR3 length is 15 residues. The V end lost 4 bases, the J end lost 1 base, and 15 bases lay between the germline ends. The CDR3 DNA reads TGTGCCAGCAGCGCCTTGGGGGGTGGGTCCTACGAGCAGTACTTC. Translating it yields CASSALGGGSYEQYF.

J is TRBJ1-5 and V is TRBV6-1, with D perhaps TRBD1 (5 bases). Trimming took off 4 bases at V and 2 bases at J, with 12 bases between the two ends. The CDR3 runs 15 residues. Germline-derived CDR1 and CDR2 are MNHNS and SASEGT. CDR3 DNA: TGTGCCAGCAGTGGGACACCTAGGGGCAATCAGCCCCAGCATTTT. It yields the protein CASSGTPRGNQPQHF.

This clone was seen once. The chain's CDR3 is CASSFTGGRAFNEQFF. The CDR3 DNA sequence: TGTGCCAGCAGCTTTACTGGGGGGAGGGCCTTCAATGAGCAGTTCTTC. V and J are TRBV11-2 and TRBJ2-1; the match to TRBD2 covers 7 bases. Germline V gene sequence: CDR1 SGHAT, CDR2 FQNNGV. This CDR3 is built from 16 residues. V lost 3 bases, J lost 6 bases, and 11 bases stayed unmatched.

The chain carries TRBV28 and TRBJ2-7, with TRBD1 matching 9 bases. The CDR3 has 15 amino acids. The germline gives CDR1 MDHEN, CDR2 SYDVKM. V lost 2 bases, J lost 5 bases, and 7 bases stayed unmatched. CDR3 nucleotide sequence: TGTGCCAGCAGTTTACTCACAGGGGGCGGAAACGAGCAGTACTTC. Translated: CASSLLTGGGNEQYF. Combining the CDR3 with reference TRBV28 and TRBJ2-7 gives the whole variable domain DVKVTQSSRYLVKRTGEKVFLECVQDMDHENMFWYRQDPGLGLRLIYFSYDVKMKEKGDIPEGYSVSREKKERFSLILESASTNQTSMYLCASSLLTGGGNEQYFGPGTRLTVT.